What follows describes a single T cell receptor (beta chain). The record originates from a study of blood T cell repertoires in COVID-19. On the study more broadly: The United States, Italy and Spain provided the acute and convalescent COVID-19 samples. T cells, B-cell-depleted T cells, or PBMCs provided the cDNA or gDNA that served as material.

TCRdb's table, derived via immunoSEQ multiplex PCR, lists solely in-frame clones and lacks some. The table has roughly 120,000 clones, 75% to 95% seen once. Specimen: peripheral blood. This sequence originates from a human donor with active COVID-19. The donor label of this sample is uncertain.

Here the CDR3 reads CASSLPSAGFNSPLHF. CDR3 DNA sequence: TGTGCCAGCAGCTTGCCCTCAGCGGGATTTAATTCACCCCTCCACTTT. The V call is TRBV5-6, the J call TRBJ1-6; D is unclear. CDR3 length equals 16 residues. CDR1 is SGHDT and CDR2 is YYEEEE in the germline V gene. The V and J ends lost 1 base and 6 bases respectively, with 14 bases between them.